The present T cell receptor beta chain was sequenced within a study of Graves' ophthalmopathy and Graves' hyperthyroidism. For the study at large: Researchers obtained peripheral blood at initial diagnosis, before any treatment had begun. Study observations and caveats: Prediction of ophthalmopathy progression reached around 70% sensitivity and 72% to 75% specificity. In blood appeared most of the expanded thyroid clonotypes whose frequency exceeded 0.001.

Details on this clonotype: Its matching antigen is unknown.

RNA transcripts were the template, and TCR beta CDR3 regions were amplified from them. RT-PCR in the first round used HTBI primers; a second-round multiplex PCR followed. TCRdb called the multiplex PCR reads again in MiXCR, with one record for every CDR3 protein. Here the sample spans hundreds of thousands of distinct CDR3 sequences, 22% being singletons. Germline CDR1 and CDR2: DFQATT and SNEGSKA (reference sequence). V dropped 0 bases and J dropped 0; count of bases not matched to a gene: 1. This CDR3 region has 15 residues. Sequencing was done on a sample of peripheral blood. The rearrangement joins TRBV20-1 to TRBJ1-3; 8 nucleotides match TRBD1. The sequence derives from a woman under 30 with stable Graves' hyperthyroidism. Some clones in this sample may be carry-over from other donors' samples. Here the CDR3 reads CSARETGGSGNTIYF. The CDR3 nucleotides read TGCAGTGCTAGAGAAACAGGGGGCTCTGGAAACACCATATATTTT.